The 24 T cell receptor beta chains below were found in one sample sequenced in a study of PD-1 blockade in classical Hodgkin lymphoma. The repertoire was sequenced with immunoSEQ multiplex PCR; TCRdb's copy has only in-frame clones and lacks some. The table has under 110,000 clones, around 88% seen once. After autologous stem cell transplantation all patients relapsed, and prior brentuximab vedotin exposure differed between cohorts. The sequences come from peripheral blood mononuclear cells (PBMCs), collected before the second cycle of nivolumab. Receptor source: a human donor with classical Hodgkin lymphoma.

The chain links TRBV29-1 to TRBJ1-1; possible D gene TRBD1, 5 bases. This CDR3 spans 14 amino acids. Germline V lookup: CDR1 SQVTM, CDR2 ANQGSEA. V lost 2 bases and J lost 0, with 10 bases in between. CDR3 region: CSVEFGRVNTEAFF. The CDR3 coding sequence is TGCAGCGTTGAATTCGGCAGGGTGAACACTGAAGCTTTCTTT.

The chain recombines TRBV4-2 with TRBJ2-7; D unresolved. This CDR3 is 14 amino acids long. The V end lost 0 bases, the J end lost 1 base, and 7 bases lay between the germline ends. Germline CDR1 and CDR2: LGHNA and YNFKEQ. CDR3 in amino acids: CASSQDPGSYEQYF. The CDR3 DNA follows: TGTGCCAGCAGCCAAGACCCGGGTTCCTACGAGCAGTACTTC.

The chain employs TRBV5-6 and TRBJ1-5; D gene ambiguous. Germline assignment: CDR1 SGHDT and CDR2 YYEEEE. CDR3 length: 12 residues. V lost 4 bases and J lost 3, with 5 bases in between. Written as DNA, the CDR3 is TGTGCCAGCAGCCGCTCCAATCAGCCCCAGCATTTT. Translation: CASSRSNQPQHF.

This clone was recorded only once. The J gene is TRBJ2-1, the V gene TRBV19; 9 bases align to TRBD2. Germline lookup yields CDR1 LNHDA and CDR2 SQIVND (reference sequence). The length of the CDR3 is 17 residues. With V trimmed by 4 bases and J by 4 bases, 11 bases remained unmatched. The chain's CDR3 is CASSRTIGLAGYNEQFF. The CDR3 DNA reads as TGTGCCAGTAGTAGGACGATAGGGCTAGCGGGGTACAATGAGCAGTTCTTC.

J is TRBJ1-2 and V is TRBV29-1; TRBD1 might be the D (6 bases). In germline, CDR1 is SQVTM, CDR2 ANQGSEA. Between the trimmed V and J ends, which lost 2 bases and 11 bases, there was a span of 18 bases. The CDR3 covers 13 residues. In DNA, the CDR3 is TGCAGCGTTGAAATGGGACAAACTATGAGGTACACCTTC. It is translated as CSVEMGQTMRYTF.

V is TRBV7-8 and J is TRBJ1-6; 9 nucleotides agree with TRBD1. The CDR3 covers 16 residues. V lost 5 bases, J lost 4 bases, and 6 bases stayed unmatched. CDR1 is SGHVS, CDR2 FQNEAQ, per germline. In nucleotides, the CDR3 is TGTGCCAGCAGCCCGGACAGGGGTTCGTATAATTCACCCCTCCACTTT. Translating gives CASSPDRGSYNSPLHF.

This chain connects TRBV7-9 to TRBJ2-7, with 8 positions matching TRBD1. This CDR3 region has 14 residues. Per germline, CDR1 SEHNR and CDR2 FQNEAQ (reference sequence). V dropped 5 bases and J dropped 2; count of bases not matched to a gene: 5. The CDR3 DNA follows: TGTGCCAGCAGCCCCGGGACAGGAGCCTACGAGCAGTACTTC. Translation gives CASSPGTGAYEQYF.

This clone was counted between two and nine times. The chain carries TRBV5-8 and TRBJ2-5; TRBD1 or TRBD2 may be the D gene (5 bases each). V lost 9 bases and J lost 4, with 19 bases in between. Germline V CDR1 and CDR2: SGHTS, YDEGEE. The CDR3 has 14 residues. Here the CDR3 reads CATLREGLGETQYF. CDR3 in DNA: TGTGCCACCCTAAGAGAGGGGCTGGGAGAGACCCAGTACTTC.

The chain carries TRBV4-3 and TRBJ1-2, with a possible D match to TRBD1 (5 bases). Germline values: CDR1 LGHNA, CDR2 YSLEER. This CDR3 contains 15 residues. V dropped 0 bases and J dropped 7 bases, with 15 bases sitting between them. The CDR3 loop is CASSQDGTPVGGYTF. CDR3 coding DNA: TGCGCCAGCAGCCAAGATGGGACGCCAGTGGGTGGCTACACCTTC.

The table lists this clone with a count of one. The CDR3 reads CASSDRGNYEQYF. The CDR3 DNA reads TGTGCCAGCAGTGACAGGGGGAACTACGAGCAGTACTTC. The rearrangement links TRBV2 to TRBJ2-7, with 7 bases fitting TRBD1. This CDR3 is 13 amino acids long. The germline CDR1 and CDR2 sequences are SNHLY and FYNNEI. The ends lost 3 bases at V and 3 bases at J; junction bases unmatched: 2.

V is TRBV30 and J is TRBJ1-4, with D perhaps TRBD1 (5 bases). Per germline, CDR1 GTSNPN and CDR2 SVGIG (reference sequence). Trimming pared 3 bases from V and 6 bases from J, leaving 11 bases between. This CDR3 has 13 amino acids. CDR3 bases: TGTGCCTGGAGACCGGGGCTACATGAAAAACTGTTTTTT. Translated, it gives CAWRPGLHEKLFF.

Here the CDR3 DNA reads TGTGCCAGCAGTTTATTTGTCACAGTGGGGGACAATGAGCAGTTCTTC. This sequence encodes CASSLFVTVGDNEQFF. The chain couples TRBV27 to TRBJ2-1; D is possibly TRBD1 or TRBD2 (5 bases each). The length of the CDR3 is 16 residues. Trimming pared 1 base from V and 5 bases from J, leaving 15 bases between. Looked up from germline, CDR1 is MNHEY and CDR2 is SMNVEV (reference sequence).

V usage is TRBV27 and J usage is TRBJ2-1; 8 nucleotides align to TRBD2. Germline CDR1 MNHEY, CDR2 SMNVEV (reference sequence). This CDR3 is built from 16 residues. V lost 8 bases, J lost 4 bases, and 13 bases stayed unmatched. CDR3 residues: CASRSGGQLVYNEQFF. The CDR3 DNA reads as TGTGCCAGCCGATCGGGGGGGCAACTAGTTTACAATGAGCAGTTCTTC.

The chain is built from TRBV4-2 and TRBJ2-1; possibly TRBD1 for D (7 bases). The length of the CDR3 is 16 residues. Trimming removed 0 bases at V and 4 bases at J, with 13 bases between. Looked up from germline, CDR1 is LGHNA and CDR2 is YNFKEQ. DNA for the CDR3: TGTGCCAGCAGCCAAGACGGTGCGGGACAGTACAATGAGCAGTTCTTC. It codes for CASSQDGAGQYNEQFF.

This sequence joins TRBV7-9 and TRBJ1-2, with TRBD1 identical over 7 bases. Germline V gene lookup returns CDR1 SEHNR and CDR2 FQNEAQ (reference sequence). The V segment lost 1 base and the J segment 4 bases; nucleotides outside the gene matches: 3. This CDR3 comprises 14 residues. CDR3 loop: CASSLGTGSYGYTF. The CDR3 nucleotides read TGTGCCAGCAGCTTAGGGACAGGCTCCTATGGCTACACCTTC.

The V gene is TRBV5-1, the J gene TRBJ2-7; D is possibly TRBD1 (6 bases). CDR1 is SGHRS and CDR2 is YFSETQ in the germline V gene. The CDR3 spans 15 residues. Between the trimmed V and J ends, which lost 4 bases and 2 bases, there was a span of 16 bases. The CDR3 nucleotides read TGCGCCAGCAGCCCGTTGGGGGCCAAGCCCTACGAGCAGTACTTC. This translates into CASSPLGAKPYEQYF.

The chain couples TRBV2 to TRBJ2-7; TRBD1 is a possible D gene (5 bases). This CDR3 has 15 amino acids. The germline V and J ends were trimmed by 6 bases and 0 bases, with 15 bases remaining between them. The germline V gene has CDR1 SNHLY and CDR2 FYNNEI. As DNA, the CDR3 is TGTGCCAGCAGGCCAACAGGCCTCACCTCCTACGAGCAGTACTTC. It is translated as CASRPTGLTSYEQYF.

V is TRBV5-4 and J is TRBJ1-1; D not certain. Germline V CDR1 and CDR2: SGHNT, YYREEE (reference sequence). This CDR3 has 13 residues. V lost 6 bases and J 1 base, leaving 10 bases between the germline ends. The CDR3 protein is CASTWERNTEAFF. The CDR3 DNA is TGTGCCAGCACTTGGGAGAGGAACACTGAAGCTTTCTTT.

CDR3 sequence: CASSVYNSPLHF. Written as DNA, the CDR3 is TGTGCCAGCAGTGTCTATAATTCACCCCTCCACTTT. J is TRBJ1-6 and V is TRBV6-1; no definite D call. Germline lookup yields CDR1 MNHNS and CDR2 SASEGT. There are 12 residues in the CDR3. V lost 4 bases and J 3 bases, leaving 1 base between the germline ends.

The rearrangement uses TRBV6-5 and TRBJ2-7; 10 positions agree with TRBD1. This CDR3 has 15 residues. The V gene end was trimmed by 2 bases and the J gene end by 2 bases; junction bases not matched to a gene: 3. Germline CDR1 reads MNHEY; CDR2 reads SVGAGI. CDR3 amino acids: CASSYVGQGAYEQYF. DNA of the CDR3: TGTGCCAGCAGTTACGTAGGACAGGGGGCCTACGAGCAGTACTTC.

The chain recombines TRBV18 with TRBJ1-1; TRBD1 aligns across 7 bases. Germline CDR1 and CDR2: KGHSH and LQKENI. The CDR3 covers 13 residues. V lost 2 bases and J lost 8; bases outside the gene matches: 5. The CDR3 region has the DNA TGTGCCAGCTCACCATACCGGGACAGAGAAGCTTTCTTT. The encoded protein is CASSPYRDREAFF.

This sequence joins TRBV5-6 and TRBJ1-1; no definite D call. Germline V CDR1 and CDR2: SGHDT, YYEEEE. V lost 3 bases and J lost 1, with 4 bases in between. CDR3 length: 12 amino acids. Here the CDR3 DNA reads TGTGCCAGCAGCTACAGGAACACTGAAGCTTTCTTT. Its protein product is CASSYRNTEAFF.

V gene TRBV29-1 combines with J gene TRBJ2-1, with TRBD2 identical over 7 bases. The length of the CDR3 is 13 residues. Germline CDR1 reads SQVTM; CDR2 reads ANQGSEA. Trimming at V came to 6 bases and at J to 9 bases, leaving 11 bases not matched to a gene. The CDR3 nucleotides read TGCAGCGTGACGACTAGCAGTTGGGGTGAGCAGTTCTTC. It is translated as CSVTTSSWGEQFF.

The chain joins TRBV6-5 to TRBJ2-2; D unclear. The V gene's germline CDR1 is MNHEY and CDR2 SVGAGI. The ends were cut back, 5 bases at V and 6 bases at J, with 16 bases in the middle. The CDR3 runs 15 residues. In DNA form, the CDR3 reads TGTGCCAGCAGTACTACCCGGGTTGAGGCCGGGGAGCTGTTTTTT. Translation gives CASSTTRVEAGELFF.